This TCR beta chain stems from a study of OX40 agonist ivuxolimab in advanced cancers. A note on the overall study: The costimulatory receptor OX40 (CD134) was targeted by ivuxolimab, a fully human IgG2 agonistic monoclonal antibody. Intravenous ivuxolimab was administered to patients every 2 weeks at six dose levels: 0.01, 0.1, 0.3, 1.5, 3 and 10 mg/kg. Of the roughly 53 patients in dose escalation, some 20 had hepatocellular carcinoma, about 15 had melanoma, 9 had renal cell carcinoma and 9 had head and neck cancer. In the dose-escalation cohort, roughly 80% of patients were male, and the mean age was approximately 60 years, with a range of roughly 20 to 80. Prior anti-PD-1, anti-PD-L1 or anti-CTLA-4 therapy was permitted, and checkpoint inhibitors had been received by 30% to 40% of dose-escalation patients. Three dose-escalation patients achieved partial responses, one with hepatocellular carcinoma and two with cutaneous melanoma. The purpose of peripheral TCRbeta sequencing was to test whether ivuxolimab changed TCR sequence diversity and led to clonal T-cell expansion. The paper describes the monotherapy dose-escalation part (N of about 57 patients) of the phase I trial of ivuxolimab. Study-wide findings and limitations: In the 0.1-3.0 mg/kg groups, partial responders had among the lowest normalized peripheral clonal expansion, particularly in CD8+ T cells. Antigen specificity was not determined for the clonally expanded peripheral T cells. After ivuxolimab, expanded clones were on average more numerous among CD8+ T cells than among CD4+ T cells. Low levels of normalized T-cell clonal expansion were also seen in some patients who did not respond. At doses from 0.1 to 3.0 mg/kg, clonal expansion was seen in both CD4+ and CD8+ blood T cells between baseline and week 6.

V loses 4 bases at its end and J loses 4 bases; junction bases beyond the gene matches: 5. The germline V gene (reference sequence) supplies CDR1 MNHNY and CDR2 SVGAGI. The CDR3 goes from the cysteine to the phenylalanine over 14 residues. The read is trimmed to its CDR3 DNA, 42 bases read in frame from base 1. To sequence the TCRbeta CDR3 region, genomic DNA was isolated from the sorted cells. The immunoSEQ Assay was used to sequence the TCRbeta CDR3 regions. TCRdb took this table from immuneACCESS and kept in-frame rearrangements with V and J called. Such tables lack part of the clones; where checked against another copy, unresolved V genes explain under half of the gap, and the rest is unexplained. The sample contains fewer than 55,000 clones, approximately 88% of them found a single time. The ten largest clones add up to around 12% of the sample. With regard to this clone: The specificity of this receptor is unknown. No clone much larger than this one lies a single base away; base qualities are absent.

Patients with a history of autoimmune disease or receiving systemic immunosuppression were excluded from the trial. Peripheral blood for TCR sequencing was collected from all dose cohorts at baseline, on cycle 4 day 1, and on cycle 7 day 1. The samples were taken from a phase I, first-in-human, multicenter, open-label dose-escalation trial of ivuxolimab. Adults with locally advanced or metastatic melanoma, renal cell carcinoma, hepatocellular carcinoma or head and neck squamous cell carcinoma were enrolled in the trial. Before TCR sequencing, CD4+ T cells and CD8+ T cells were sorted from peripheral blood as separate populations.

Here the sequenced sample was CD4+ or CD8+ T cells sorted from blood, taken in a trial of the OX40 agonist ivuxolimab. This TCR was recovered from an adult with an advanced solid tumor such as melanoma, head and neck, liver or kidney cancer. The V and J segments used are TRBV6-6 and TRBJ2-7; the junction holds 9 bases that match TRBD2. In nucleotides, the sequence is TGTGCCAGCAGTTCTGGACTAGCGTGGTACGAGCAGTACTTC. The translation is CASSSGLAWYEQYF.